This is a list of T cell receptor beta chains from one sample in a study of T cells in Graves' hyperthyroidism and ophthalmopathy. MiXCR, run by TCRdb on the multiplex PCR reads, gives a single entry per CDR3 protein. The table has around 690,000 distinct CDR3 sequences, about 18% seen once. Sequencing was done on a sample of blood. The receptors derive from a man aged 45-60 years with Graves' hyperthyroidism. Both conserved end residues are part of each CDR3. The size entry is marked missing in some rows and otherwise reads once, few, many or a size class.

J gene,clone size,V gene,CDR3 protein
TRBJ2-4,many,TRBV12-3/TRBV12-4,CASSLTASGSDIQYF
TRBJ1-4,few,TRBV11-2,CASSLVLGATNEKLFF
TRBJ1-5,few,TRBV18,CASSTSSTSNQLQHF
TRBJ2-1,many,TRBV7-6,CASSLTSGNLAEQFF
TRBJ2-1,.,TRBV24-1,CATSDTRTGTGMDEQFF
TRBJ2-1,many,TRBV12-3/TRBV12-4,CASSPFLAGVYNEQFF
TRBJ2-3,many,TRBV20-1,CSARARLDTGITDTQYF
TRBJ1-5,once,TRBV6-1,CASRLTAHSNQPQHF
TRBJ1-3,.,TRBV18,CASSPQGTGNTIYF
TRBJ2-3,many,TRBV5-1,CASSSGQDTDTQYF
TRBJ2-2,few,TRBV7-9,CASSLVEGFGELFF
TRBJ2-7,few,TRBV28,CASSFVLTYEQYF
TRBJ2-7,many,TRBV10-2,CASSESTGLIYEQYF
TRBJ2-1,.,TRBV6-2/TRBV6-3,CASSYRWEADNEQFF
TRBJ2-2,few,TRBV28,CASSLHLNTGELFF
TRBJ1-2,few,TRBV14,CASSPVYIRAHYGYTF
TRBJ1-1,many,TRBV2,CASSNSMGTEAFF
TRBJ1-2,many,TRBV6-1,CASTRDRATDYGYTF
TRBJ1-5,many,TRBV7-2,CASSLEYRVEQPQHF
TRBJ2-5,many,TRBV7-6,CASSLAPSQSETQYF
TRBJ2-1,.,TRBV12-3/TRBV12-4,CASSLYDQRHNEQFF
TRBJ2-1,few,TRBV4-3,CASSPRQTNYNEQFF
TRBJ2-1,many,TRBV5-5,CASRQLTGAYNEQFF
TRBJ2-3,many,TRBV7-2,CASSLGGGGNPPDTQYF
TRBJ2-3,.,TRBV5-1,CASQGSLGIDTQYF
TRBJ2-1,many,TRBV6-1,CASRVTSSYNEQFF
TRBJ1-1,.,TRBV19,CASSRNGAEAFF
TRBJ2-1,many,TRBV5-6,CASRPWTRYNEQFF
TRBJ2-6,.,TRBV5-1,CASSAQGLGANVLTF
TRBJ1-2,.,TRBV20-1,CSARELQGANYGYTF
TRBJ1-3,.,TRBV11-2,CASSSPRTTSGNTIYF
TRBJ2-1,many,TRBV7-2,CASSLLMRQGYTSSYNEQFF
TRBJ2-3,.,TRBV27,CASSSDRVGMGTDTQYF
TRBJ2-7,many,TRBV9,CASSAGTGTYEQYF
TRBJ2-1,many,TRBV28,CASSFGGPGLGYNEQFF
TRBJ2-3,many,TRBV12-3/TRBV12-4,CASSFYGSGRGDTQYF
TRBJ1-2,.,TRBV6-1,CASSNDRTYGYTF
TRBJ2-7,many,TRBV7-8,CASSSRRESGYEQYF
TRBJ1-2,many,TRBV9,CASSVDGQGVDGYTF
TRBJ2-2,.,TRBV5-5,CASTPLGQVYTGELFF
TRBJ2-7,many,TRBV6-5,CASSYDAGADYEQYF